These 4 T cell receptor beta chains originate from one sample sequenced in a study of blood T cell repertoires in COVID-19. The protocol was immunoSEQ multiplex PCR, while the TCRdb copy is restricted to in-frame clones and leaves out a portion. The table lists 210,000 or so clones, approximately 86% of them singletons, with around 1.3% in the top ten. The sequenced sample consisted of peripheral blood. The receptor set was obtained from a woman aged 25 to 39 with COVID-19, enrolled during active disease.

This chain links TRBV10-3 with TRBJ1-2; 7 nucleotides align to TRBD1. Germline CDR1 and CDR2: ENHRY and SYGVKD. CDR3 length equals 13 residues. With 5 bases clipped from V and 7 bases from J, the junction kept 7 bases outside the gene matches. In nucleotides, the CDR3 is TGTGCCATCAGTCCACAGGGGCGGGGTGGCTACACCTTC. Translating gives CAISPQGRGGYTF.

V and J are TRBV6-2 or TRBV6-3 and TRBJ2-5; the D gene is possibly TRBD1 (5 bases). Germline lookup yields CDR1 MNHEY and CDR2 SVGEGT. The CDR3 has 14 amino acids. Trimming pared 5 bases from V and 5 bases from J, leaving 15 bases between. The chain's CDR3 is CASSPRQSVETQYF. The CDR3 DNA reads TGTGCCAGCAGTCCCCGACAGAGTGTGGAGACCCAGTACTTC.

This clone occurred once. This chain connects TRBV14 to TRBJ1-6; the D gene is possibly TRBD1 (5 bases). CDR1 and CDR2 from the germline V gene are SGHDN and FVKESK. The V end was cut by 2 bases, the J end by 3 bases, with 14 bases between. The CDR3 has 17 residues. The CDR3 nucleotides read TGTGCCAGCAGCCAAATTCGAGGGGAGGTCTATAATTCACCCCTCCACTTT. Amino acid sequence: CASSQIRGEVYNSPLHF.

The V gene is TRBV21-1, the J gene TRBJ2-1; TRBD2 was called by the table and not checked on the DNA. TRBV21-1 is annotated as a pseudogene. The CDR3 extends over 16 amino acids. The CDR3 DNA reads TGTGCCAGCAGCCCCCGACTAGCGGGGAAATACAATGAGCAGTTCTTC. This encodes CASSPRLAGKYNEQFF.